Below, 3 T cell receptor beta chains from the same sample are listed, as sequenced in a study of blood T cell repertoires in COVID-19. The repertoire was sequenced with immunoSEQ multiplex PCR; TCRdb's copy has only in-frame clones and lacks some. The table records 80,000 to 85,000 clones, about 86% of them present only once. Specimen: peripheral blood. The receptors stem from a woman older than 75 with acute or convalescent COVID-19.

The V call is TRBV9, the J call TRBJ2-5; D ambiguous. V was cut by 3 bases and J by 5 bases, with 8 bases left in between. Germline assignment: CDR1 SGDLS and CDR2 YYNGEE. CDR3 length equals 12 residues. DNA of the CDR3: TGTGCCAGCAGCGCCCTCGAGGAGACCCAGTACTTC. Translated, it gives CASSALEETQYF. Full variable domain (rest looked up from reference TRBV9 and TRBJ2-5): DSGVTQTPKHLITATGQRVTLRCSPRSGDLSVYWYQQSLDQGLQFLIQYYNGEERAKGNILERFSAQQFPDLHSELNLSSLELGDSALYFCASSALEETQYFGPGTRLLVL.

This rearrangement joins TRBV6-2 or TRBV6-3 to TRBJ2-7, with D perhaps matching TRBD1 (5 bases). The CDR3 extends over 12 amino acids. V lost 4 bases and J 5 bases, leaving 9 bases between the germline ends. Germline CDR1 MNHEY, CDR2 SVGEGT. The CDR3 loop reads CASSSLGDEQYF. The CDR3 bases are TGTGCCAGCAGTTCTCTAGGGGACGAGCAGTACTTC.

This rearrangement joins TRBV11-3 to TRBJ2-5; D perhaps matches TRBD2 (5 bases). The germline gives CDR1 SGHNT, CDR2 YENEEA. The CDR3 runs to 13 residues. V was pared by 1 base and J by 2 bases, with 5 bases between. The CDR3 region is CASSLGGQETQYF. CDR3 bases: TGTGCCAGCAGCTTAGGAGGGCAAGAGACCCAGTACTTC.